This T cell receptor (beta chain) appears in the sequencing data of a study of Tregs in tolerant kidney transplant recipients. TCRdb's table, derived via immunoSEQ multiplex PCR, lists solely in-frame clones and lacks some. The sample lists tens of thousands of clones; 84% were seen once. Study findings and constraints: Few patients were studied, so findings need validation in larger groups. The most relevant donor-specific Treg TCRbeta repertoire apparently came from expansion with activated donor B cells.

This clone turned up a few times. Antigen: not known. CDR3 size: 16 residues. The V and J ends lost 4 bases and 9 bases, in that order; junction bases with no gene match: 8. Germline V gene lookup returns CDR1 MDHEN and CDR2 SYDVKM. This TCR derives from a human donor in good health. Sequencing was carried out using CD4+ T cells from blood. This rearrangement joins TRBV28 to TRBJ2-1, with 14 bases fitting TRBD2. The CDR3 DNA reads TGTGCCAGCAGTTCCCCCGGGACTAGCGGGAGAGGTGAGCAGTTCTTC. Translating gives CASSSPGTSGRGEQFF.